This T cell receptor beta chain was identified in a study of cytomegalovirus exposure and HLA in healthy donors. Whole-study results and caveats: Reports indicated that the classifier achieved high specificity and sensitivity in diagnosing cytomegalovirus status. First-cohort TCR clusters were later found to tend to co-occur in the 120 or so validation repertoires. The study found most TCR sequences rare, yet found some public TCRs in many donors.

As to this clone: Antigen: not known.

Some clones are missing from TCRdb's copy, which holds only in-frame ones; the method was immunoSEQ multiplex PCR. Of roughly 190,000 clones in the sample, around 86% were seen once. The sequence was obtained from a woman between 18 and 29 years old in good health and CMV-seronegative. The source material was PBMCs.

The CDR3 loop reads CASSHQGWWFGYTF. The CDR3 nucleotides read TGTGCCAGCAGCCATCAGGGGTGGTGGTTCGGCTACACCTTC. The chain combines TRBV14 with TRBJ1-2; TRBD1 might be the D (6 bases). The germline CDR1 and CDR2 sequences are SGHDN and FVKESK. Trimming stripped 3 bases from V and 8 bases from J, with 16 bases between. The CDR3 covers 14 residues.